The 13 T cell receptor beta chains presented below share a single source sample, sequenced in a study of blood T cell repertoires in COVID-19. Data came from immunoSEQ multiplex PCR; TCRdb stores just in-frame clones and leaves some out. Here the sample spans around 290,000 clones, 80% to 95% being singletons. The sequencing input was PBMCs or T cells enriched from blood (not recorded which). The receptors come from a woman aged 25 to 39 who had recovered from COVID-19.

The genes are TRBV9 and TRBJ1-5; 9 bases fit TRBD1. Germline lookup yields CDR1 SGDLS and CDR2 YYNGEE. V gave up 3 bases and J gave up 4 bases; unmatched junction bases: 5. The CDR3 contains 15 residues. CDR3 sequence (DNA): TGTGCCAGCAGCGAGGGGACAGGGTGGAATCAGCCCCAGCATTTT. This sequence encodes CASSEGTGWNQPQHF.

The chain has TRBV28 and TRBJ1-2; 8 bases are shared with TRBD1. There are 16 residues in the CDR3. Germline CDR1 and CDR2: MDHEN and SYDVKM. J was trimmed by 8 bases and V by 2 bases; bases with no gene match: 13. CDR3 nucleotides: TGTGCCAGCAGTTTAACGTCGACCGGGACAGGAGTAGGCTACACCTTC. It specifies CASSLTSTGTGVGYTF.

The chain links TRBV6-2 or TRBV6-3 to TRBJ2-6; perhaps TRBD1 as D (5 bases). V was trimmed by 2 bases and J by 2 bases, leaving 10 bases between them. This CDR3 region has 16 residues. The germline CDR1 and CDR2 sequences are MNHEY and SVGEGT. The CDR3 region is CASSYPTVTGANVLTF. The CDR3 DNA reads TGTGCCAGCAGTTACCCGACAGTAACTGGGGCCAACGTCCTGACTTTC.

This chain links TRBV4-3 with TRBJ2-7; TRBD2 agrees at 12 bases. The CDR3 length is 14 residues. With V trimmed by 3 bases and J by 6 bases, 3 bases remained unmatched. CDR1 is LGHNA and CDR2 is YSLEER in the germline V gene. The CDR3: CASSQEGLAGEQYF. The CDR3, as DNA: TGCGCCAGCAGCCAGGAGGGACTAGCGGGCGAGCAGTACTTC.

V and J are TRBV25-1 and TRBJ1-1; possible D gene TRBD1, 6 bases. This CDR3 is 16 amino acids long. Looked up from germline, CDR1 is MGHDK and CDR2 is SYGVNS. V gave up 2 bases and J gave up 4 bases, with 17 bases separating them. CDR3 residues: CASSETGPGGTTEAFF. DNA for the CDR3: TGTGCCAGCAGTGAAACAGGGCCGGGGGGGACCACTGAAGCTTTCTTT.

This chain uses TRBV7-2 with TRBJ1-6, with unresolved D. CDR3 length: 14 residues. CDR1 and CDR2 from the germline V gene are SGHTA and FQGNSA. Between the trimmed V and J ends, which lost 5 bases and 5 bases, there was a span of 10 bases. CDR3 residues: CASSPRRDNSPLHF. DNA for the CDR3: TGTGCCAGCAGCCCTCGGAGAGATAATTCACCCCTCCACTTT.

The chain carries TRBV19 and TRBJ2-1, with 10 nucleotides matching TRBD2. V was clipped by 4 bases and J by 0 bases; unmatched bases: 6. CDR1 is LNHDA and CDR2 is SQIVND in the germline V gene (reference sequence). This CDR3 spans 17 amino acids. The CDR3 DNA sequence: TGTGCCAGTAGTAGGTCTAGCGGGAGAATCTCCTACAATGAGCAGTTCTTC. It encodes CASSRSSGRISYNEQFF.

The chain recombines TRBV11-2 with TRBJ2-7, with D possibly being TRBD1 (6 bases). Between the trimmed V and J ends, which lost 5 bases and 4 bases, there was a span of 18 bases. CDR3 length equals 15 residues. The germline V gene has CDR1 SGHAT and CDR2 FQNNGV. The CDR3 DNA follows: TGTGCCAGCAGCCTTTTGGCAGGGGAACTATACGAGCAGTACTTC. Protein sequence: CASSLLAGELYEQYF. The full variable domain, with the rest looked up from reference TRBV11-2 and TRBJ2-7, is EAGVAQSPRYKIIEKRQSVAFWCNPISGHATLYWYQQILGQGPKLLIQFQNNGVVDDSQLPKDRFSAERLKGVDSTLKIQPAKLEDSAVYLCASSLLAGELYEQYFGPGTRLTVT.

About this clone: A read error may produce the germline difference seen at one junction end. The V call is TRBV5-4, the J call TRBJ2-2; unclear D gene. Germline assignment: CDR1 SGHNT and CDR2 YYREEE (reference sequence). CDR3 length: 16 residues. The CDR3 loop is CASTMGAGQNPGELFF. Written as DNA, the CDR3 is TGTGCCAGCACCATGGGTGCTGGGCAGAACCCCGGGGAGCTGTTTTTT.

The V gene is TRBV30, the J gene TRBJ1-2; TRBD1 might be the D (6 bases). This CDR3 contains 15 residues. Trimming took off 1 base at V and 6 bases at J, with 18 bases between the two ends. Germline CDR1 is GTSNPN and CDR2 is SVGIG (reference sequence). The CDR3: CAWSGGGGPRDGYTF. CDR3 nucleotide sequence: TGTGCCTGGAGTGGTGGCGGGGGGCCGCGCGATGGCTACACCTTC.

CDR3 amino acids: CASSSNTGGPHEQYF. The CDR3, as DNA: TGTGCCAGCAGTTCGAACACAGGGGGGCCCCACGAGCAGTACTTC. This chain links TRBV27 with TRBJ2-7, with 8 bases that match TRBD1. Per germline, CDR1 MNHEY and CDR2 SMNVEV (reference sequence). V trimming: 4 bases; J trimming: 5 bases; junction bases outside the gene matches: 10. The CDR3 consists of 15 residues.

V gene TRBV5-8 combines with J gene TRBJ2-1; D is unclear. V was pared by 5 bases and J by 4 bases, with 16 bases between. In germline, CDR1 is SGHTS, CDR2 YDEGEE. The CDR3 has 15 residues. This CDR3 is CASRSSGWAYNEQFF. The CDR3 DNA follows: TGTGCCAGCAGATCTTCCGGTTGGGCTTACAATGAGCAGTTCTTC.

The genes are TRBV29-1 and TRBJ2-3; 10 bases line up with TRBD1. Looked up from germline, CDR1 is SQVTM and CDR2 is ANQGSEA. The CDR3 contains 12 residues. After removal of 6 bases from V and 7 bases from J, the junction contained 4 bases not matched to a gene. This CDR3 is CSVDRGLNTQYF. The CDR3 DNA follows: TGCAGCGTCGACAGGGGGCTGAATACGCAGTATTTT.